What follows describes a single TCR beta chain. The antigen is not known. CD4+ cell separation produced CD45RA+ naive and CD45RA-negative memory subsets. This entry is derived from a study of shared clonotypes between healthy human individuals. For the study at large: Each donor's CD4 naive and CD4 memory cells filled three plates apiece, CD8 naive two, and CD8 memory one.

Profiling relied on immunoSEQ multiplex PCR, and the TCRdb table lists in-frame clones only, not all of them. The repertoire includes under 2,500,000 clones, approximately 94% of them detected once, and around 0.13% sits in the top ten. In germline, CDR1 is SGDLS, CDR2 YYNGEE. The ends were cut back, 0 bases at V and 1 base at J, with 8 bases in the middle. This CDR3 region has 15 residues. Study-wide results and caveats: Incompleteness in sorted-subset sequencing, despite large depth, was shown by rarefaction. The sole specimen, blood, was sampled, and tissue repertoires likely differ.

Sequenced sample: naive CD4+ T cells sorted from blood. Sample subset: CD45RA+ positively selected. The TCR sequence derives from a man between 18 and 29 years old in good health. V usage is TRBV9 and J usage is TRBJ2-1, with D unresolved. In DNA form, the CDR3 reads TGTGCCAGCAGCGTAGCAAGTTTGTCCTACAATGAGCAGTTCTTC. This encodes CASSVASLSYNEQFF.